This is a list of T cell receptor beta chains from one sample in a study of T cell changes during pregnancy in multiple sclerosis. Sequencing was performed with immunoSEQ multiplex PCR; in TCRdb, only in-frame clones are kept and a portion is missing. The sample gives 45,000 or so clones, 91% of which show up once; around 10% is in the top ten. Sequenced material: CD8+ T cells from peripheral blood mononuclear cells, taken after pregnancy. The receptors derive from a female donor with multiple sclerosis, enrolled in a pregnancy study. CDR3s include the opening cysteine and the closing phenylalanine or tryptophan.

>TRBV5-6|TRBJ1-3
CASSPRDNILPGNTIYF
>TRBV2|TRBJ2-5
CASSPTATGETQYF
>TRBV30|TRBJ1-1
CAWSGANTEAFF
>TRBV30|TRBJ2-6
CAWAPPRRVSGANVLTF
>TRBV9|TRBJ1-5
CASSADRGLQPQHF
>TRBV6-1|TRBJ1-5
CASMAGKYNQPQHF
>TRBV11-2|TRBJ2-1
CASSSTSGYNEQFF
>TRBV6-1|TRBJ2-7
CASTGSLSYEQYF
>TRBV19|TRBJ1-4
CASSIFAGPREDEKLFF
>TRBV5-1|TRBJ2-1
CASSSPGQNYNEQFF
>TRBV7-6|TRBJ2-7
CASGPGQGYEQYF
>TRBV21-1|TRBJ2-4
CASAVWRGGILAKNIQYF
>TRBV5-4|TRBJ2-5
CASSAGPREETQYF
>TRBV7-9|TRBJ2-4
CASGLKNIQYF
>TRBV27|TRBJ1-4
CASSSARAPTNEKLFF
>TRBV6-1|TRBJ1-2
CASSPSYGYTF
>TRBV19|TRBJ1-5
CASSTNRGFSVYQPQHF
>TRBV25-1|TRBJ1-5
CASSVQGAQPQHF